Each of the 18 T cell receptor beta chains below was sequenced from the same sample in a study of identical twins. MiXCR, run by TCRdb on the 5' RACE reads, gives a single entry per CDR3 protein. In the table there are 430,000 or so distinct CDR3 sequences, around 24% of which are singletons. In addition, the sample was reused for a study of T cells expressing NK-cell markers.

The sequenced material came from CD4+ T cells sorted from blood. These receptors all stem from a young woman in good health.

In this sample, this clonotype turned up many times. The chain carries TRBV12-3 or TRBV12-4 and TRBJ1-2; 7 nucleotides line up with TRBD1. Trimming removed 5 bases from V and 8 bases from J; junction bases left unmatched: 8. This CDR3 contains 13 residues. The CDR3 here is CASSTLDRRGYTF. CDR3 DNA sequence: TGTGCCAGCAGTACCTTGGACAGGCGGGGCTACACCTTC.

V usage is TRBV7-2 and J usage is TRBJ2-1; D is ambiguous. The V gene lost 2 bases and the J gene lost 10 bases, with 9 bases spanning the gap. From germline, CDR1 is SGHTA and CDR2 FQGNSA. The CDR3 runs 12 residues. The CDR3 region is CASSLLSPEQFF. Here the CDR3 DNA reads TGTGCCAGCAGCTTATTGAGCCCGGAGCAGTTCTTC. Using reference TRBV7-2 and TRBJ2-1 for the parts outside the CDR3, the full variable domain is GAGVSQSPSNKVTEKGKDVELRCDPISGHTALYWYRQSLGQGLEFLIYFQGNSAPDKSGLPSDRFSAERTGGSVSTLTIQRTQQEDSAVYLCASSLLSPEQFFGPGTRLTVL.

This clonotype was seen more than once but under ten times. V gene TRBV5-5 combines with J gene TRBJ2-1; D gene unclear. The CDR3 has 14 amino acids. V lost 4 bases, J lost 8 bases, and 16 bases lay in between. CDR1 is SGHKS and CDR2 is YYEKEE in the germline V gene (reference sequence). DNA of the CDR3: TGTGCCAGCAGCCCGGGTGCCAGAGTAGATGAGCAGTTCTTC. It codes for CASSPGARVDEQFF.

Only a few counts were recorded for this clonotype. V usage is TRBV15 and J usage is TRBJ2-4; D is possibly TRBD1 or TRBD2 (5 bases each). This CDR3 is built from 13 residues. Trimming took off 0 bases at V and 12 bases at J, with 12 bases between the two ends. The V gene's germline CDR1 is LNHNV and CDR2 YYDKDF (reference sequence). DNA of the CDR3: TGTGCCACCAGCAGAGAAGAGGGGTCAAATCAGTACTTC. As protein: CATSREEGSNQYF.

The chain has TRBV4-3 and TRBJ1-6, with D possibly matching TRBD1 (6 bases). CDR1 LGHNA and CDR2 YSLEER come from the germline V gene. This CDR3 region has 15 residues. V was shortened by 4 bases and J by 5 bases, with 12 bases between the two germline ends. The CDR3 DNA sequence: TGCGCCAGCAGCCGTGGACAGTTAAATAATTCACCCCTCCACTTT. Residues: CASSRGQLNNSPLHF.

This clonotype was seen a handful of times. This chain joins TRBV7-2 and TRBJ2-5; D is unresolved. Germline V gene lookup returns CDR1 SGHTA and CDR2 FQGNSA. Trimming stripped 1 base from V and 4 bases from J, with 10 bases between. The CDR3 has 14 residues. Here the CDR3 reads CASSLDRWAETQYF. In DNA, the CDR3 is TGTGCCAGCAGCTTAGATCGGTGGGCAGAGACCCAGTACTTC.

The chain recombines TRBV6-5 with TRBJ2-3; the match to TRBD1 covers 8 bases. V shed 4 bases, J shed 1 base, and the junction held 4 bases outside the gene matches. The CDR3 has 15 residues. Germline CDR1 reads MNHEY; CDR2 reads SVGAGI. CDR3 coding DNA: TGTGCCAGCAGTTCGATGGGACAGGGCACAGATACGCAGTATTTT. Translating it yields CASSSMGQGTDTQYF.

This clonotype showed up many times. CDR3 nucleotide sequence: TGCAGTGCTCTCCGTGGACAGGGGTGGACTGAAGCTTTCTTT. Its translation is CSALRGQGWTEAFF. The genes are TRBV20-1 and TRBJ1-1; 9 bases are shared with TRBD1. V gave up 5 bases and J gave up 5 bases; unmatched junction bases: 9. Germline V gene lookup returns CDR1 DFQATT and CDR2 SNEGSKA (reference sequence). This CDR3 has 14 residues.

This clonotype was observed a handful of times. V gene TRBV18 combines with J gene TRBJ2-5; maybe TRBD2 (5 bases). Trimming took off 3 bases at V and 1 base at J, with 9 bases between the two ends. Germline V gene lookup returns CDR1 KGHSH and CDR2 LQKENI. The CDR3 has 14 residues. The CDR3 DNA reads as TGTGCCAGCTCACCCCCAAGCGGCCAAGAGACCCAGTACTTC. Its translation is CASSPPSGQETQYF. Drawing the rest from reference TRBV18 and TRBJ2-5, the complete variable domain is NAGVMQNPRHLVRRRGQEARLRCSPMKGHSHVYWYRQLPEEGLKFMVYLQKENIIDESGMPKERFSAEFPKEGPSILRIQQVVRGDSAAYFCASSPPSGQETQYFGPGTRLLVL.

This clonotype was observed a few times. The gene calls are TRBV2 and TRBJ2-5; D remains ambiguous. Deletions cut 7 bases from V and 2 bases from J, with 11 bases between. There are 13 residues in the CDR3. Germline CDR1 is SNHLY and CDR2 is FYNNEI. The chain's CDR3 is CASKEYYQETQYF. The CDR3, as DNA: TGTGCCAGCAAAGAGTATTATCAAGAGACCCAGTACTTC.

Many counts were recorded for this clonotype. The rearrangement links TRBV20-1 to TRBJ2-7, with 7 bases lining up with TRBD2. The CDR3 length is 12 residues. The trim removed 5 bases at V and 5 bases at J, leaving 6 bases unmatched. From germline, CDR1 is DFQATT and CDR2 SNEGSKA (reference sequence). The CDR3: CSASWTSHEQYF. The CDR3 nucleotides read TGCAGTGCTTCCTGGACTAGTCACGAGCAGTACTTC.

This clonotype was seen more than once but under ten times. This chain connects TRBV7-2 to TRBJ2-3; D possibly corresponds to TRBD1 (5 bases). CDR1 is SGHTA and CDR2 is FQGNSA in the germline V gene. Trimming took 4 bases from V and 10 from J, leaving 12 bases between them. The CDR3 is made up of 12 amino acids. The CDR3 is CASSWAQGAQYF. As DNA, the CDR3 is TGTGCCAGCAGCTGGGCTCAGGGCGCGCAGTATTTT.

This clonotype was detected a few times. J is TRBJ1-1 and V is TRBV25-1; possibly TRBD1 for D (5 bases). The V and J ends lost 6 bases and 8 bases respectively, with 25 bases between them. Per germline, CDR1 MGHDK and CDR2 SYGVNS. This CDR3 comprises 16 residues. The CDR3 nucleotides read TGTGCCAGCAGATCATTGGATAGGGGTCGAACTATGGAAGCTTTCTTT. It is translated as CASRSLDRGRTMEAFF.

V usage is TRBV10-3 and J usage is TRBJ2-5, with 8 positions matching TRBD1. The V gene's germline CDR1 is ENHRY and CDR2 SYGVKD. There are 11 residues in the CDR3. After removal of 4 bases from V and 9 bases from J, the junction contained 1 base not matched to a gene. CDR3 sequence reads: CAISGTGSQYF. CDR3 nucleotide sequence: TGTGCCATCAGTGGGACAGGGTCCCAGTACTTC.

This clonotype was recorded a few times. The chain links TRBV11-2 to TRBJ2-2; 8 positions agree with TRBD1. Germline CDR1 SGHAT, CDR2 FQNNGV. This CDR3 spans 16 amino acids. V lost 2 bases and J lost 7; bases outside the gene matches: 9. CDR3 protein: CASSLPAGGAVGELFF. The CDR3 DNA sequence: TGTGCCAGCAGCTTACCCGCAGGGGGCGCGGTCGGGGAGCTGTTTTTT.

This clonotype has more than one count but fewer than ten. The V gene is TRBV9, the J gene TRBJ2-1; TRBD2 matches at 14 bases. V was pared by 5 bases and J by 0 bases, with 7 bases of the junction left unmatched. In germline, CDR1 is SGDLS, CDR2 YYNGEE. The CDR3 has 18 residues. This CDR3 reads CASRGTSGGPPSYNEQFF. The DNA for the CDR3 is TGTGCCAGCAGGGGGACTAGCGGGGGCCCACCCTCCTACAATGAGCAGTTCTTC.

This clonotype was observed at least ten times. This rearrangement joins TRBV6-5 to TRBJ2-1; 8 bases are a match to TRBD1. The CDR3 consists of 16 residues. Per the germline V gene, CDR1 is MNHEY and CDR2 is SVGAGI. The V and J ends lost 5 bases and 6 bases, in that order; junction bases with no gene match: 12. The CDR3 nucleotides read TGTGCCAGCAGTCACAGGTACGGACAGGGAGGCAATGAGCAGTTCTTC. It codes for CASSHRYGQGGNEQFF.

Ten or more counts support this clonotype. The CDR3 DNA sequence: TGTGCCAGCAGCTTAGAACTAGCGGGGGGTTACAATGAGCAGTTCTTC. Its translation is CASSLELAGGYNEQFF. V gene TRBV7-8 combines with J gene TRBJ2-1, with 12 bases that match TRBD2. The junction had 2 bases not matched to a gene; V was cut back by 1 base and J by 4 bases. Germline values: CDR1 SGHVS, CDR2 FQNEAQ. CDR3 length: 16 amino acids.